What follows is one TCR beta chain and its context. The antigen it binds to is not known. No much larger clone is present one base from it, and per-base qualities are unavailable. Using the deep immunoSEQ assay, TCR CDR3 regions were amplified from genomic DNA by multiplex PCR. Genomic DNA extracted from each cell subset was distributed evenly over all wells of several immunoSEQ 96-well plates, and each plate served as one replicate. Each replicate PCR for sorted subsets received approximately 200 ng genomic DNA, equal to tens of thousands of T cell genomes. The purified libraries were quantified using a Qubit 3.0 fluorometer, sized with a Bioanalyzer 2100, and then quantified again using the KAPA Library Quantification kit. Every immunoSEQ 96-well plate was sequenced on a dedicated single-read 150-cycle Illumina NextSeq 550 flow cell. Concerning the study's data processing: Because the immunoSEQ output held only junctional sequences and lacked quality scores, the filtering could not match the filtering applied to full-length reads. To assign V/J genes and CDR3, sequences were annotated using PyIR, a Python wrapper for IgBLAST v1.9, with IMGT germline references. Reads were removed for weak V/J assignments (E-value above 1e-6), missing CDR3, stop codons, out-of-frame junctions, or ambiguous translated residues. A V3J clonotype was defined by an identical inferred V gene, J gene, and CDR3 amino acid sequence. To compute the percentage overlap between repertoires, the number of shared unique clonotypes was divided by the size of the smaller repertoire. RTK rarefaction, the Chao1 estimator, and Recon v2.1 estimates of unobserved clonotypes were used to assess repertoire richness. OLGA was used to compute generation probabilities for all TCRbeta clonotypes that the gDNA method yielded from a few donors. Held by TCRdb, this immuneACCESS table contains in-frame sequences only and omits some clones. Under half of the omission traces to an unresolved V gene where checked; the cause of the rest is unknown. Clonal size and the V and J genes are those of that table, whereas D and trimming came from the DNA. Here the sample has about 2.3 million clones; 85% to 95% occur a single time. Together, the top ten hold approximately 0.39% of the sample.

These data belong to a study of shared clonotypes between healthy human individuals (TCRdb year 2020). With respect to the entire study: The cohort included three men and a couple of women between 18 and 49 years of age. Per donor, three plates each were used for CD4 naive and CD4 memory, two for CD8 naive, and one for CD8 memory. To increase sequencing depth and limit assay-specific biases, different laboratories used diverse techniques to prepare libraries and sequence TCR repertoires. Per donor, leukapheresis produced somewhere between about 0.8 and 9.5 billion PBMCs. To estimate repertoire size and how much clonotypes are shared between individuals, the study performed deep sequencing of blood TCR repertoires from roughly five healthy adults. The investigation overall reported the following: Clonotypes shared by all four sorted-subset donors showed higher generation probabilities than non-shared clonotypes. Pairwise subsampling led to the expectation that sequencing depth would affect the degree of clonotype sharing among donors. Sampling was restricted to blood, and TCR repertoires in tissue are likely to differ from TCR repertoires in blood. Incomplete sequencing was indicated by rarefaction of sorted-subset datasets, despite the large sequencing depth. Because the study included only a small number of donors, the genetic and exposure-history diversity represented was limited. Across a few donors, around 5% of naive CD4, 3.5% of naive CD8, 2% to 2.5% of memory CD4, and 0.4% to 0.45% of memory CD8 clonotypes were shared. Larger estimated clonotype richness was generally found for naive subsets than for memory subsets.

Counted from cysteine to phenylalanine, this CDR3 has 13 amino acids. Of all the DNA, just the CDR3 is kept, 39 bases in frame from base 1. V is reduced by 5 bases and J by 0 bases, leaving a spacing of 8 bases between them. Sequences SGHRS (CDR1) and YFSETQ (CDR2) are obtained from the germline V gene. Donors were healthy HIV-negative adults with no recently reported acute infections or vaccinations. Only Caucasian adults living in Nashville, Tennessee, USA were represented among the donors. CD4+ T cells were enriched by magnetic negative selection; naive cells were then positively selected on CD45RA, and the negative fraction formed the memory subset. Blood was collected by leukapheresis, and PBMCs were isolated by Ficoll-Histopaque density gradient centrifugation and then cryopreserved in liquid nitrogen vapor phase. Purity and quantity of every magnetically sorted T cell population were checked by analytical flow cytometry. Each sorted fraction had its genomic DNA isolated and then quantified by UV absorbance on a Nanodrop 2000c.

Sequences were obtained from naive CD4+ T cells from PBMCs. According to the study, the label for this sample's cell subset or site signals: CD45RA+ positively selected. This receptor was identified in a man between 18 and 29 years old in good health. Some clones in this sample may be carry-over from other donors' samples. The chain is assembled from TRBV5-1 and TRBJ1-1, with no D gene named confidently. The DNA sequence reads TGCGCCAGCAGACCGTCCCTGAACACTGAAGCTTTCTTT. This sequence encodes CASRPSLNTEAFF.